This TCR beta chain was identified in a study of T cell changes during pregnancy in multiple sclerosis. V lost 2 bases, J lost 4 bases, and 9 bases lay in between. The CDR3 sequence is 14 residues long. Germline CDR1 reads SGHTA; CDR2 reads FQGNSA. Sequenced by immunoSEQ multiplex PCR; TCRdb stores in-frame clones only, minus some. The profile shows 50,000 to 60,000 clones, over 75% of them singletons. This clone was recorded once. The gene calls are TRBV7-2 and TRBJ1-3; no definite D call. The sequence was collected from a female donor with multiple sclerosis, enrolled in a pregnancy study. Sequences were derived from peripheral blood, sampled after pregnancy. CDR3 DNA sequence: TGTGCCAGCAGCTTATTGTTACGGGGAAACACCATATATTTT. This encodes CASSLLLRGNTIYF.